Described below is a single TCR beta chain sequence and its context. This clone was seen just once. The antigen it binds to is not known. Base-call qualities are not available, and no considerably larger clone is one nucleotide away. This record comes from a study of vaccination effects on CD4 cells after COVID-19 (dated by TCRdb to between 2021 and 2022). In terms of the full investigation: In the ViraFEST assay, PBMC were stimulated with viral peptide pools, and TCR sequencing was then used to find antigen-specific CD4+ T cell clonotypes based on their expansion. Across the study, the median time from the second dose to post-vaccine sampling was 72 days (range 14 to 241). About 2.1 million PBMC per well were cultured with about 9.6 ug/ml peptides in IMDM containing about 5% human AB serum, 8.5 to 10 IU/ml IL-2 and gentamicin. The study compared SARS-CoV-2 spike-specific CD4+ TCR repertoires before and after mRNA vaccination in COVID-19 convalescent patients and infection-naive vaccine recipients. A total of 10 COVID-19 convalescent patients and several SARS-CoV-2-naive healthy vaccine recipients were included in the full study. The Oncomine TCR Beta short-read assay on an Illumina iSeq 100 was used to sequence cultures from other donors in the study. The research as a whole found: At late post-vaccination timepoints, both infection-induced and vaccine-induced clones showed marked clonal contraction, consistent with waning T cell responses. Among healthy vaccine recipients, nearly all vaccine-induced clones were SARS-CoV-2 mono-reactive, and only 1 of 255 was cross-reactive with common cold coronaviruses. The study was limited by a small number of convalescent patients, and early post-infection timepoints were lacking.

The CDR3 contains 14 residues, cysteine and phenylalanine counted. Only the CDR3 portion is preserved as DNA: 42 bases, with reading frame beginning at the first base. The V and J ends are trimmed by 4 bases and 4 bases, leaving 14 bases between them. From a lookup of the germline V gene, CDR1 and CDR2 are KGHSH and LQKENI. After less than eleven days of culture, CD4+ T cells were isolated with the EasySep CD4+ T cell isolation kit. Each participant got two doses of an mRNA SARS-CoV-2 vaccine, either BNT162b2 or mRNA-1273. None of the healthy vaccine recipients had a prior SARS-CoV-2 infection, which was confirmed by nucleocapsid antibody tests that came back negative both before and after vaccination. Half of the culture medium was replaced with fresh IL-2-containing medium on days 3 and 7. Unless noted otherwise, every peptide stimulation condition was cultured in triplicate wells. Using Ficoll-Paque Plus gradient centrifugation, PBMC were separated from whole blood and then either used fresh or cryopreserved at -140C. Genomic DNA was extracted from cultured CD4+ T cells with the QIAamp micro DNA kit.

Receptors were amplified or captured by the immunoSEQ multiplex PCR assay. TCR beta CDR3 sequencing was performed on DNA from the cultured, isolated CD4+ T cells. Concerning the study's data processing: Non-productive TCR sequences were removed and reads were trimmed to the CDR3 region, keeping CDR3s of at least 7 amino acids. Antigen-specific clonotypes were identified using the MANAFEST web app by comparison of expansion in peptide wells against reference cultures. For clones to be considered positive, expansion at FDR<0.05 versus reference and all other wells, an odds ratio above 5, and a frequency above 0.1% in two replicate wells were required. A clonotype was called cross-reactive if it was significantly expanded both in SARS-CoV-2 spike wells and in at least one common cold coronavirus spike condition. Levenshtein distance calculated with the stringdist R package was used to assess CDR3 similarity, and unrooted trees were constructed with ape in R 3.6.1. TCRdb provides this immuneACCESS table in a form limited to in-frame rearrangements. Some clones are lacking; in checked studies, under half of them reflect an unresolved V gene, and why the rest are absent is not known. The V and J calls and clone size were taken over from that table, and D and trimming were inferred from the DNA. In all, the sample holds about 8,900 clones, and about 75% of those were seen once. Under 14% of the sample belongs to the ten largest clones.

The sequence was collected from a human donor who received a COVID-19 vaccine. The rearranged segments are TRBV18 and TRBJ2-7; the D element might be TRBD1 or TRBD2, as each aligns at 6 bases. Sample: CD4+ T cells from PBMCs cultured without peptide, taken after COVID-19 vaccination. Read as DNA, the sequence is TGTGCCAGCTCACGGGGGGCGCAAATGTACGAGCAGTACTTC. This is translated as CASSRGAQMYEQYF.